This TCR beta chain is from a study of blood T cell repertoires in COVID-19. About the research overall: COVID-19 samples, acute and convalescent, were from the United States, Italy and Spain. T cells, B-cell-depleted T cells, or PBMCs provided the cDNA or gDNA that served as material.

Clones were sequenced by immunoSEQ multiplex PCR, and TCRdb holds only the in-frame ones, with some missing. The sample carries around 63,000 clones, more than 80% recorded once. The receptor's source is a woman of 80 years or more with acute or convalescent COVID-19. The sequencing input was peripheral blood.

CDR3 DNA sequence: TGCGCCAGCAGCCAAGATACAACAGACTATGGCTACACCTTC. It specifies CASSQDTTDYGYTF. This sequence joins TRBV4-1 and TRBJ1-2; no clear D. Germline CDR1 MGHRA, CDR2 YSYEKL. The CDR3 has 14 residues. Trimming left V 0 bases short and J 3 bases short, with 8 bases between.